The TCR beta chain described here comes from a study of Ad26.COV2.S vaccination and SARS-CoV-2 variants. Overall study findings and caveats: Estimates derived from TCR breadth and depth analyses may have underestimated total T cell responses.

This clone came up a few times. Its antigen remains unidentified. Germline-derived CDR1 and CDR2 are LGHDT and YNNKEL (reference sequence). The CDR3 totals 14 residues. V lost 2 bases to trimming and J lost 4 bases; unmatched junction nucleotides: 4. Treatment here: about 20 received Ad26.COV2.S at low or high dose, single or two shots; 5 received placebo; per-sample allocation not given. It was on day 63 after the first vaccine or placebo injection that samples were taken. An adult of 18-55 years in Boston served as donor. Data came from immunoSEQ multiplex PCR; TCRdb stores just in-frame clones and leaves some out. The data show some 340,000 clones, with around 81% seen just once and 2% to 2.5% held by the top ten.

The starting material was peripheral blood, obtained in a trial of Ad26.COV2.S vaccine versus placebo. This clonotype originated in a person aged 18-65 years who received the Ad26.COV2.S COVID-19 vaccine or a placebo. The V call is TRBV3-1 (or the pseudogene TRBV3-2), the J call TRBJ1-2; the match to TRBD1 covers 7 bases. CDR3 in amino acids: CASSQPRGGYGYTF. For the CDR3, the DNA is TGTGCCAGCAGCCAACCCAGGGGGGGCTATGGCTACACCTTC.